This entry lists 5 T cell receptor beta chains sequenced from one sample in a study of blood T cells in healthy people across ages. Alongside a J-beta primer mix, a sample-barcoded 5' primer served in a second PCR lasting about 7 to 11 cycles. TCRdb reprocessed the 5' RACE reads with MiXCR, giving one entry per CDR3 protein. The sample records approximately 1,000,000 distinct CDR3 sequences, approximately 38% being singletons. The sample comprised blood. These receptors all stem from a man aged 18-30 years in good health.

The chain recombines TRBV12-3 or TRBV12-4 with TRBJ2-3; tentatively, D is TRBD2 (7 bases). The CDR3 length is 14 residues. V lost 8 bases, J lost 7 bases, and 19 bases lay in between. CDR3 residues: CASAPGGTFNTQYF. The CDR3 nucleotides read TGTGCCAGCGCACCGGGGGGCACCTTTAATACGCAGTATTTT.

The chain is built from TRBV6-5 and TRBJ2-5, with a possible D match to TRBD2 (5 bases). The germline V gene encodes CDR1 MNHEY and CDR2 SVGAGI. This CDR3 has 15 amino acids. V lost 2 bases and J 2 bases, leaving 12 bases between the germline ends. The CDR3 sequence is CASSYDGKGQETQYF. As DNA, the CDR3 is TGTGCCAGCAGTTACGACGGGAAAGGACAAGAGACCCAGTACTTC.

A word on this clonotype: One end of the junction does not line up with germline, which may come from a read error. DNA of the CDR3: TGTGCCAGCAGCGCCCGTCTAGCGGGCCTCTCCACAGATATGCAGTATTTT. Protein product: CASSARLAGLSTDMQYF. V and J are TRBV2 and TRBJ2-3; 8 bases fit TRBD2. The CDR3 extends over 17 amino acids. Germline V CDR1 and CDR2: SNHLY, FYNNEI.

CDR3 DNA: TGTGCCAGCAGGCCCCATGGTCAGCCCCAGCATTTT. Protein sequence: CASRPHGQPQHF. V and J are TRBV6-2 or TRBV6-3 and TRBJ1-5, with D hard to call. The CDR3 runs 12 residues. V was clipped by 6 bases and J by 6 bases, with 9 bases between them. Germline values: CDR1 MNHEY, CDR2 SVGEGT.

This clonotype was picked up a small number of times. The CDR3 sequence: CASRNGGNTEAFF. CDR3 sequence (DNA): TGTGCCAGCAGGAACGGGGGGAACACTGAAGCTTTCTTT. The chain carries TRBV12-3 or TRBV12-4 and TRBJ1-1, with D possibly matching TRBD1 (5 bases). The germline V and J ends were trimmed by 6 bases and 1 base, with 9 bases remaining between them. The CDR3 contains 13 residues.